This TCR beta chain was sequenced in a study of shared clonotypes between healthy human individuals. At the deep level, the assay was run. An approximately 180 ng quantity of DNA, 30,000 to 35,000 T cell genomes, went into the sorted-subset replicate PCRs. Here immunoSEQ multiplex PCR was the method, and the copy in TCRdb shows in-frame clones only, minus some. The sample records approximately 1,500,000 clones, roughly 98% being singletons. The CDR3 length is 20 residues. V gave up 3 bases and J gave up 0 bases; unmatched junction bases: 9. Germline V gene sequence: CDR1 KGHSH, CDR2 LQKENI. Sequences were obtained from naive CD4+ T cells sorted from blood. Subset here: CD45RA+ positively selected. J is TRBJ2-6 and V is TRBV18; 12 bases match TRBD2. The receptor's source is a man aged 25-45 years in good health. CDR3 residues: CASSPFSLAGGSSGANVLTF. CDR3 DNA sequence: TGTGCCAGCTCACCGTTTAGCCTAGCGGGAGGGAGCTCTGGGGCCAACGTCCTGACTTTC.